The present T cell receptor (beta chain) was sequenced within a study of Tregs in tolerant kidney transplant recipients. Whole-study context: CD4+CD25+CD127- cells came from roughly 3-day belatacept mixed lymphocyte reactions, some with approximately five-day graft donor restimulation. Recipient cells were told from donor cells by antibody staining.

Turning to this clone: Its target is unknown.

V gave up 1 base and J gave up 8 bases; unmatched junction bases: 6. Per the germline V gene, CDR1 is LNHDA and CDR2 is SQIVND (reference sequence). The CDR3 runs 15 residues. Overall study findings and caveats: Activated donor B cell expansion appeared to reveal the most relevant donor-specific TCRbeta repertoire. No direct test of biological reproducibility was done here.

Produced via immunoSEQ multiplex PCR; TCRdb's table is partial and in-frame only. Of about 2,400 clones listed, about 42% were seen once; the top ten hold roughly 7%. What was sequenced was Tregs from blood cultured with allogeneic cells. The sequence was obtained from a human donor in good health. V is TRBV19 and J is TRBJ2-4; 9 positions match TRBD1. As DNA, the CDR3 is TGTGCCAGTAGTATAGGAGGGACAGGGAGGCACATTCAGTACTTC. It translates to CASSIGGTGRHIQYF.